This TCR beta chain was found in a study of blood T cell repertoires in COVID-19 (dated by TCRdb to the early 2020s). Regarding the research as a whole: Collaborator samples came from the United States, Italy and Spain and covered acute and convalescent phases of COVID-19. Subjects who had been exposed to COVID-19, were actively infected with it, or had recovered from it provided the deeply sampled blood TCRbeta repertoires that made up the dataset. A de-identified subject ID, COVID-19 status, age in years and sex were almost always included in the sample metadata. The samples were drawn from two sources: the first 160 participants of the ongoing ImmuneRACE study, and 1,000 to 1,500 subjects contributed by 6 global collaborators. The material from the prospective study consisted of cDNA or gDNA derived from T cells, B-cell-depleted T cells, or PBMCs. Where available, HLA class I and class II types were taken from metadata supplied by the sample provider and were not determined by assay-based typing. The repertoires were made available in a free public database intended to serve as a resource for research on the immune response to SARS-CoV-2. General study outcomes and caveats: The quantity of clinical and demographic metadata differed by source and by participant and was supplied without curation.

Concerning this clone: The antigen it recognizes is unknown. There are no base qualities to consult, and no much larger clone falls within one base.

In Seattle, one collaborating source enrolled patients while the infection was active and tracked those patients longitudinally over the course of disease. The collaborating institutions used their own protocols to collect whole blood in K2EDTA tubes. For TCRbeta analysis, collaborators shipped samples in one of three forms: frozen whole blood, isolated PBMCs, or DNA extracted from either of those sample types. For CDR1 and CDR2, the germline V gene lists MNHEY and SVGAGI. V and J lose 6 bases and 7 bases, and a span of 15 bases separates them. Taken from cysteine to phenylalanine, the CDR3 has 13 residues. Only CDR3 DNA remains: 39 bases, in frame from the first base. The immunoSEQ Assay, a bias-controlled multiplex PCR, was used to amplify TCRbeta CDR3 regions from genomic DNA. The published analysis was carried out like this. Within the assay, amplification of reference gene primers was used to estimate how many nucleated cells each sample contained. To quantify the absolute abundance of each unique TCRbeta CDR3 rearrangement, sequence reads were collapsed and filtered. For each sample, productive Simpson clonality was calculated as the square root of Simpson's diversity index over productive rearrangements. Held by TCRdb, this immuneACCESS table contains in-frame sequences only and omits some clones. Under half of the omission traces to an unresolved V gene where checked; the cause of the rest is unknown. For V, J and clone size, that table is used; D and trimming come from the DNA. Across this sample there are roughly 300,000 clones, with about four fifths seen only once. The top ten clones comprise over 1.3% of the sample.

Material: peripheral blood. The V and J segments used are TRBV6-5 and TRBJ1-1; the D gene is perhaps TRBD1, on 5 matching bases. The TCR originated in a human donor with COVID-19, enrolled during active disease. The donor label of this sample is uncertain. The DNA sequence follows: TGTGCCAGCAGGGAGTCGGGGGTAGATGAAGCTTTCTTT. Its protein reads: CASRESGVDEAFF.